This entry is about one TCR beta chain. This entry is derived from a study of shared clonotypes between healthy human individuals. V lost 1 base and J lost 14, with 7 bases in between. Germline V gene data show CDR1 as SGHTS and CDR2 as YDEGEE. The CDR3 is made up of 11 amino acids. Here immunoSEQ multiplex PCR was the method, and the copy in TCRdb shows in-frame clones only, minus some. Altogether some 980,000 clones are present, less than 85% being singletons, with the ten largest covering around 1.5%. A split of CD4+ cells into CD45RA+ naive and CD45RA-negative memory subsets was performed. This TCR derives from a man between 18 and 35 years old in good health. Sequencing was performed on memory CD4+ T cells sorted from blood. Regarding subset: CD45RA-negative fraction. This chain connects TRBV5-8 to TRBJ1-6; D remains unclear. The CDR3 region has the DNA TGTGCCAGCAGCTTGACGGAGTCCCTCCACTTT. Its translation: CASSLTESLHF.